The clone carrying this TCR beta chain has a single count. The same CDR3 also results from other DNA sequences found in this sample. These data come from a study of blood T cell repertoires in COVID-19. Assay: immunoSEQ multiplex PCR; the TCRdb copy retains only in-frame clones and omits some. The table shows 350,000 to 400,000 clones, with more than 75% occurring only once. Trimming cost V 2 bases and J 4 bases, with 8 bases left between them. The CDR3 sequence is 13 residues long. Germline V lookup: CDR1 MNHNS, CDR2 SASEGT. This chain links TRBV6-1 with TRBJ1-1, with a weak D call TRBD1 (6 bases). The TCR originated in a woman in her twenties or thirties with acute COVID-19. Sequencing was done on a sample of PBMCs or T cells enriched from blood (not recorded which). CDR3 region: CASSERGSTEAFF. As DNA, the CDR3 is TGTGCCAGCAGTGAAAGGGGGAGCACTGAAGCTTTCTTT.